This TCR beta chain was captured in a study of cytomegalovirus exposure and HLA in healthy donors. On the study more broadly: Earlier findings included 90 million to 120 million unique TCR beta sequences obtained from 150 million to 200 million T cells.

Both 60 Vbeta primers and 13 Jbeta primers went into the PCR. Repertoires were generated with immunoSEQ multiplex PCR, while TCRdb's copy carries only in-frame clones and drops some. The sample carries roughly 160,000 clones, 60% to 80% recorded once. Nominally healthy donors were sampled, though unrecorded immune exposures were likely. The CDR3 covers 17 residues. CDR1 SGHVS and CDR2 FQNEAQ come from the germline V gene. The V and J ends lost 3 bases and 4 bases respectively, with 18 bases between them. The rearrangement uses TRBV7-8 and TRBJ2-2; possible D gene TRBD1, 6 bases. Sequenced sample: PBMCs. This TCR was sampled from a woman aged 35 to 49 in good health and CMV-seropositive. CDR3 sequence (DNA): TGTGCCAGCAGCTTTCGAGGAACAGGGAGAATCACCGGGGAGCTGTTTTTT. Its translation: CASSFRGTGRITGELFF.